The 4 T cell receptor beta chains listed next were all sequenced from one sample in a study of radiation and T cells in renal cell carcinoma. Regarding time point: blood 4 weeks post-SBRT, at nephrectomy. The treatment: 15 Gy SBRT to primary tumor, nephrectomy 4 weeks later. The table came from immunoSEQ multiplex PCR; TCRdb's copy has only in-frame clones and leaves some out. Counted here are about 170,000 clones, around 89% occurring once; the ten biggest clones make up over 9%. The sequencing used blood, collected from a patient whose treatment included radiotherapy and nephrectomy. These receptors all come from a woman between 45 and 65 years old with renal cell carcinoma.

The V gene is TRBV6-1, the J gene TRBJ2-2, with D possibly matching TRBD2 (5 bases). From germline, CDR1 is MNHNS and CDR2 SASEGT. Trimming shortened V by 2 bases and J by 1 base, and 14 bases separated the two germline ends. This CDR3 spans 17 amino acids. CDR3 bases: TGTGCCAGCAGTGAAAAGAGGGCTGGGGTGAACACCGGGGAGCTGTTTTTT. Translating it yields CASSEKRAGVNTGELFF.

This clone was seen a few times. The V gene is TRBV28, the J gene TRBJ1-2; the D is unclear. V lost 4 bases, J lost 2 bases, and 8 bases lay in between. This CDR3 comprises 13 residues. Germline values: CDR1 MDHEN, CDR2 SYDVKM. The CDR3 DNA sequence: TGTGCCAGCAGTTCCGATTTCAACTATGGCTACACCTTC. It codes for CASSSDFNYGYTF.

This clone was detected once. The genes are TRBV20-1 and TRBJ2-7; D tentatively fits TRBD1 or TRBD2 (6 bases each). Trimming left V 3 bases short and J 7 bases short, with 10 bases between. This CDR3 region has 11 residues. CDR1 DFQATT and CDR2 SNEGSKA come from the germline V gene (reference sequence). CDR3 region: CSASRGGEQYF. The CDR3 DNA sequence: TGCAGTGCTAGCAGGGGAGGAGAGCAGTACTTC.

The chain couples TRBV21-1 to TRBJ2-1; the D call TRBD1 from the table was never checked on the DNA. TRBV21-1 is designated a pseudogene. This CDR3 contains 15 residues. The CDR3 reads CASSKGGQPQDEQFF. DNA for the CDR3: TGTGCCAGCAGCAAAGGGGGACAGCCTCAGGATGAGCAGTTCTTC.